This T cell receptor beta chain appears in the sequencing data of a study of radiation and T cells in renal cell carcinoma. Here immunoSEQ multiplex PCR was the method, and the copy in TCRdb shows in-frame clones only, minus some. The table has around 130,000 clones, more than 70% seen once; the top ten hold over 4.5%. Study-wide findings and caveats: Pretreatment tumor biopsies were lacking, so baseline clonotypes are unknown. From baseline, blood top tumor clonotypes peaked at 2 weeks post-radiation.

This clone came up once. Its matching antigen is unknown. As for time point: blood 2 weeks post-SBRT. The treatment was: 15 Gy SBRT to primary tumor, nephrectomy 4 weeks later. Material: blood, obtained from a patient whose treatment included radiotherapy and nephrectomy. This clonotype originated in a woman between 65 and 79 years old with renal cell carcinoma.

CDR3 sequence reads: CSVGDRGNGELFF. CDR3 DNA sequence: TGCAGCGTAGGGGACAGGGGGAACGGGGAGCTGTTTTTT. The chain couples TRBV29-1 to TRBJ2-2; TRBD1 matches at 11 bases. The V gene's germline CDR1 is SQVTM and CDR2 ANQGSEA. The V segment lost 6 bases and the J segment 7 bases; nucleotides outside the gene matches: 4. This CDR3 is built from 13 residues.